This T cell receptor (beta chain) emerged from a study of T cell clones after liver transplantation. Study context: As an antigen-independent comparator, third-party-reactive TCRbeta sequences came from pre-transplant mixed lymphocyte reactions. Subjects received no induction therapy and standard immunosuppression until randomization at 12-24 months post-transplant.

Thawed unstimulated PBMCs were FACS-sorted by CD3, CD4 and CD8 into two populations. Germline CDR1 and CDR2: MNHNY and SVGAGI (reference sequence). The CDR3 contains 15 residues. V was shortened by 4 bases and J by 5 bases, with 15 bases between the two germline ends. General study results and limits: In a couple of subjects, few donor cells limited the measurable donor-reactive repertoire.

A word on this clone: Its antigen is undetermined.

Assay: immunoSEQ multiplex PCR; the TCRdb copy retains only in-frame clones and omits some. The sample contains about 74,000 clones, 80% of which appear only once. The input for sequencing was CD4+ T cells from blood, taken before liver transplant. The gene calls are TRBV6-6 and TRBJ2-1, with D possibly matching TRBD2 (6 bases). The TCR was taken from a human donor who received a liver transplant. The CDR3 region is CASSSWGEYHNEQFF. CDR3 bases: TGTGCCAGCAGTTCCTGGGGGGAGTACCACAATGAGCAGTTCTTC.